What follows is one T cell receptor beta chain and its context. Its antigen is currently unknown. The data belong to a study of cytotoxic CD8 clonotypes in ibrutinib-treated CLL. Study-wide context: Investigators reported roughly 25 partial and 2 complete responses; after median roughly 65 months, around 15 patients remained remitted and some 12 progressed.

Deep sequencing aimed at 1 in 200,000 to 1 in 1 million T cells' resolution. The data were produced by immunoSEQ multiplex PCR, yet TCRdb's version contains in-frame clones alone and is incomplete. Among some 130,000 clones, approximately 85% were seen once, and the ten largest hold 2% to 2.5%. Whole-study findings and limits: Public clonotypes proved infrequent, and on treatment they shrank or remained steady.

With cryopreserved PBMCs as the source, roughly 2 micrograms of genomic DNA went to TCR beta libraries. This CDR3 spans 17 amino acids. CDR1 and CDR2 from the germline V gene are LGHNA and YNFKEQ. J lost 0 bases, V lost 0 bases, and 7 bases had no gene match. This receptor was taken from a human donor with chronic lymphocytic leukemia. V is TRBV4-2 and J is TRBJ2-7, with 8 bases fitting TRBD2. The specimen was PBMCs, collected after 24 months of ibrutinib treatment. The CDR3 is CASSQDVSGGHSYEQYF. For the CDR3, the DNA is TGTGCCAGCAGCCAAGATGTAAGCGGGGGCCACTCCTACGAGCAGTACTTC.